The T cell receptor beta chain under discussion was sequenced for a study of CD8 T cells in ankylosing spondylitis. Germline loops: CDR1 SNHLY, CDR2 FYNNEI. The V end was cut by 1 base, the J end by 0 bases, with 15 bases between. The CDR3 has 17 residues. On this clonotype: What it recognizes is unknown.

TCRdb reprocessed the 5' RACE reads via MiXCR and lists one record per CDR3 protein. There are 700,000 or so distinct CDR3 sequences in the sample; around 20% occur only once, and under 20% lies in the top ten. Regarding the study as a whole: Reported data indicate significant enrichment of disease-linked clones within matched ankylosing spondylitis synovial fluid. Fewer than ten highly homologous variants made up a TCR beta motif that seemed to typify ankylosing spondylitis blood. CD8+ cells made up the disease-linked clones, which were relatively rare in peripheral blood.

This sequence was found in a male donor with ankylosing spondylitis. The V gene is TRBV2, the J gene TRBJ1-1; D unclear. The material sequenced was blood, either unsorted or a sorted T cell fraction (not recorded which). The CDR3 region is CASSEGTPKPMNTEAFF. CDR3 sequence (DNA): TGTGCCAGCAGTGAAGGGACTCCTAAACCCATGAACACTGAAGCTTTCTTT.